This T cell receptor beta chain was sequenced in a study of cytomegalovirus exposure and HLA in healthy donors. Turning to this clone: What it binds is unknown.

Findings and limits, study-wide: A later analysis revealed that TCR association rates differed between HLA loci, peaking at DRB1 and bottoming out at HLA-C.

Amplification used 60 Vbeta primers and 13 Jbeta primers. Using immunoSEQ multiplex PCR, the repertoire was profiled, and TCRdb retains in-frame clones only, with some absent. The table lists 270,000 or so clones, roughly 90% of them singletons. Nominally healthy donors provided the samples, though records likely missed some immune exposures. In germline, CDR1 is SEHNR, CDR2 FQNEAQ (reference sequence). CDR3 length: 17 amino acids. The junction had 4 bases not matched to a gene; V was cut back by 5 bases and J by 0 bases. V and J are TRBV7-9 and TRBJ2-2; the match to TRBD2 covers 12 bases. The sequence derives from a man between 35 and 55 years old in good health and CMV-seropositive. Sequencing was done on a sample of PBMCs. Written as DNA, the CDR3 is TGTGCCAGCAGCCCAAGGACTAGCGGGACGAACACCGGGGAGCTGTTTTTT. This encodes CASSPRTSGTNTGELFF. The full variable domain, rest sourced from reference TRBV7-9 and TRBJ2-2, is DTGVSQNPRHKITKRGQNVTFRCDPISEHNRLYWYRQTLGQGPEFLTYFQNEAQLEKSRLLSDRFSAERPKGSFSTLEIQRTEQGDSAMYLCASSPRTSGTNTGELFFGEGSRLTVL.